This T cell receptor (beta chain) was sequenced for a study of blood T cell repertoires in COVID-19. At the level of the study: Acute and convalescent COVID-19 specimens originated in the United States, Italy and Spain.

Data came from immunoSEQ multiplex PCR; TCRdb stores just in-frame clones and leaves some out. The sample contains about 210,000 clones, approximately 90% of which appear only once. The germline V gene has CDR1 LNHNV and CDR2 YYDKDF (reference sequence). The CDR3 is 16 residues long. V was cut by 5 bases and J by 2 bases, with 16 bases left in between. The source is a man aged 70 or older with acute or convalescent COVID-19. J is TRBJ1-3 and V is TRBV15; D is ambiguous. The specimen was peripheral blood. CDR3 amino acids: CATSARTGSAGNTIYF. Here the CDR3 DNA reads TGTGCCACCAGCGCCCGAACTGGCAGCGCTGGAAACACCATATATTTT.